Shown below are 6 T cell receptor beta chains from a single sample sequenced in a study of cytomegalovirus exposure and HLA in healthy donors. 13 Jbeta primers and 60 Vbeta primers were used for the PCR. Sequencing used immunoSEQ multiplex PCR; TCRdb keeps in-frame clones, though not all of them. The sample includes 200,000 to 300,000 clones, roughly 80% of them seen just once. What was sequenced was PBMCs. These receptor sequences come from a woman between 35 and 50 years old in good health and CMV-seropositive.

The rearrangement links TRBV6-1 to TRBJ2-7; D perhaps matches TRBD1 (6 bases). Trimming cost V 6 bases and J 3 bases, with 18 bases left between them. Germline CDR1 reads MNHNS; CDR2 reads SASEGT. CDR3 length: 15 amino acids. CDR3 protein: CASREQGWRVYEQYF. DNA for the CDR3: TGTGCCAGCAGGGAACAGGGTTGGAGAGTCTACGAGCAGTACTTC.

The genes are TRBV27 and TRBJ2-7; perhaps TRBD2 as D (5 bases). CDR3 length: 14 amino acids. V was cut by 2 bases and J by 5 bases, with 13 bases left in between. CDR1 MNHEY and CDR2 SMNVEV come from the germline V gene (reference sequence). The CDR3 loop is CASSLEGLMDEQYF. CDR3 sequence (DNA): TGTGCCAGCAGTTTAGAGGGCCTTATGGACGAGCAGTACTTC.

The J gene is TRBJ1-1, the V gene TRBV6-5; no clear D gene. The CDR3 covers 13 residues. Germline values: CDR1 MNHEY, CDR2 SVGAGI. V lost 2 bases and J lost 3, with 7 bases in between. CDR3 sequence reads: CASSYRGDTEAFF. The DNA for the CDR3 is TGTGCCAGCAGTTACCGCGGGGACACTGAAGCTTTCTTT.

This chain uses TRBV28 with TRBJ1-3; D may be TRBD1 (5 bases). V lost 5 bases and J 0 bases, leaving 8 bases between the germline ends. The CDR3 has 14 residues. Germline V gene sequence: CDR1 MDHEN, CDR2 SYDVKM. CDR3 loop: CASSTGASGNTIYF. As DNA, the CDR3 is TGTGCCAGCAGTACTGGGGCCTCTGGAAACACCATATATTTT.

The gene calls are TRBV7-9 and TRBJ2-7, with a weak D call TRBD1 (6 bases). Per the germline V gene, CDR1 is SEHNR and CDR2 is FQNEAQ (reference sequence). V lost 4 bases to trimming and J lost 2 bases, with 9 bases between them. This CDR3 has 13 amino acids. CDR3 coding DNA: TGTGCCAGCAGCTCACAGGGTCCCTACGAGCAGTACTTC. It translates to CASSSQGPYEQYF.

This clone was observed a handful of times. Other nucleotide sequences in the sample specify the same CDR3. The chain couples TRBV19 to TRBJ2-7, with 9 bases that match TRBD1. Germline loops: CDR1 LNHDA, CDR2 SQIVND (reference sequence). The CDR3 extends over 14 amino acids. V was clipped by 3 bases and J by 2 bases; unmatched bases: 2. The CDR3 spells CASSMGQGPYEQYF. CDR3 in DNA: TGTGCCAGTAGTATGGGACAGGGCCCCTACGAGCAGTACTTC.